This record looks at one TCR beta chain sequence and its context. Its antigen is undetermined. The data are from a study of blood T cells in healthy people across ages. Study results and limitations: The fall in TCR beta diversity per million T cells was roughly linear with age.

Germline CDR1 reads MNHNS; CDR2 reads SASEGT. The V gene lost 0 bases and the J gene lost 5 bases, with 5 bases spanning the gap. The CDR3 totals 13 residues. The authors ran a second PCR of about 6 to 12 cycles using a sample-barcoded 5' primer and a J-beta primer mix. MiXCR, applied by TCRdb to the 5' RACE reads, yields one record per CDR3 protein. Of around 2 million distinct CDR3 sequences listed, 39% are singletons. The source is a human donor in good health. Specimen: blood. This rearrangement joins TRBV6-1 to TRBJ2-1; D remains ambiguous. The CDR3 DNA sequence: TGTGCCAGCAGTGAAGCACTACACAATGAGCAGTTCTTC. This codes for CASSEALHNEQFF.